These 20 T cell receptor beta chains share one sample of origin, sequenced in a study of cytomegalovirus exposure and HLA in healthy donors. Primers for the PCR totalled 60 Vbeta and 13 Jbeta. The repertoire was sequenced with immunoSEQ multiplex PCR; TCRdb's copy has only in-frame clones and lacks some. The sample contains a few hundred thousand clones, around 81% of which appear only once. The specimen sequenced was PBMCs. The receptors were gathered from an older woman in good health and CMV-seropositive.

The J gene is TRBJ1-2, the V gene TRBV10-3, with 7 bases identical to TRBD1. Germline CDR1 is ENHRY and CDR2 is SYGVKD. The CDR3 loop spans 15 amino acids. The ends lost 2 bases at V and 0 bases at J; junction bases unmatched: 3. CDR3 protein: CAISEAGTANYGYTF. CDR3 nucleotides: TGTGCCATCAGTGAGGCCGGGACAGCTAACTATGGCTACACCTTC.

The V and J genes are TRBV27 and TRBJ2-6; weak D call: TRBD2 (5 bases). Deletions cut 2 bases from V and 1 base from J, with 9 bases between. CDR3 size: 16 residues. Germline values: CDR1 MNHEY, CDR2 SMNVEV (reference sequence). CDR3 DNA: TGTGCCAGCAGTTTAAGGAGGACGTCTGGGGCCAACGTCCTGACTTTC. Residues: CASSLRRTSGANVLTF.

The J gene is TRBJ1-1, the V gene TRBV15; 9 nucleotides agree with TRBD1. CDR1 LNHNV and CDR2 YYDKDF come from the germline V gene (reference sequence). V lost 3 bases to trimming and J lost 5 bases; unmatched junction nucleotides: 10. This CDR3 has 16 residues. DNA of the CDR3: TGTGCCACCAGCAGCGAGGGACAGGGCGGTGGGACTGAAGCTTTCTTT. It is translated as CATSSEGQGGGTEAFF. Supplemented by reference TRBV15 and TRBJ1-1, the full variable domain reads DAMVIQNPRYQVTQFGKPVTLSCSQTLNHNVMYWYQQKSSQAPKLLFHYYDKDFNNEADTPDNFQSRRPNTSFCFLDIRSPGLGDTAMYLCATSSEGQGGGTEAFFGQGTRLTVV.

This clone appeared a few times. This chain uses TRBV18 with TRBJ2-5; TRBD2 might be the D (5 bases). CDR1 KGHSH and CDR2 LQKENI come from the germline V gene. This CDR3 is 15 amino acids long. Trimming shortened V by 2 bases and J by 5 bases, and 15 bases separated the two germline ends. This CDR3 reads CASSPSGGATETQYF. The CDR3 bases are TGTGCCAGCTCACCAAGCGGCGGCGCTACCGAGACCCAGTACTTC. Looking up the rest from reference TRBV18 and TRBJ2-5 gives the full variable domain: NAGVMQNPRHLVRRRGQEARLRCSPMKGHSHVYWYRQLPEEGLKFMVYLQKENIIDESGMPKERFSAEFPKEGPSILRIQQVVRGDSAAYFCASSPSGGATETQYFGPGTRLLVL.

This sequence joins TRBV30 and TRBJ1-5, with D maybe TRBD1 (6 bases). The CDR3 runs to 13 residues. Per germline, CDR1 GTSNPN and CDR2 SVGIG (reference sequence). V lost 2 bases and J lost 2, with 7 bases in between. In nucleotides, the CDR3 is TGTGCCTGGAGTACAGGGCGCAATCAGCCCCAGCATTTT. It encodes CAWSTGRNQPQHF.

This chain uses TRBV15 with TRBJ1-1; TRBD1 matches 8 bases. CDR1 and CDR2 from the germline V gene are LNHNV and YYDKDF (reference sequence). The ends lost 3 bases at V and 3 bases at J; junction bases unmatched: 3. There are 14 residues in the CDR3. The CDR3: CATSRQTGDTEAFF. The CDR3 DNA follows: TGTGCCACCAGCAGGCAGACAGGGGACACTGAAGCTTTCTTT.

This chain joins TRBV18 and TRBJ1-1; D is undetermined. CDR3 length: 14 amino acids. The germline CDR1 and CDR2 sequences are KGHSH and LQKENI. V dropped 2 bases and J dropped 0 bases, with 7 bases sitting between them. The CDR3 loop is CASSPKELNTEAFF. CDR3 nucleotide sequence: TGTGCCAGCTCACCAAAAGAGCTGAACACTGAAGCTTTCTTT.

Remarks on this clone: At one of its ends the junction is not consistent with the germline gene, which may arise from a read error. The gene calls are TRBV5-6 and TRBJ1-3; D is ambiguous. The CDR3 extends over 15 amino acids. The germline V gene encodes CDR1 SGHDT and CDR2 YYEEEE. For the CDR3, the DNA is TGTGCCAGCAGGTTGGACGCGTCGTCTGGAAACACCATATATTTT. This sequence encodes CASRLDASSGNTIYF.

Concerning this clone: One end of the junction fails to match germline, which may point to a read error. The CDR3 region has the DNA TGTTCCAGCAGTGGTGGGGCGGCAGAAGCTTTCTTT. Translation gives CSSSGGAAEAFF. The V and J genes are TRBV7-9 and TRBJ1-1, with D possibly TRBD1 on 5 matching bases. Germline values: CDR1 SEHNR, CDR2 FQNEAQ (reference sequence). The CDR3 has 12 residues.

The chain couples TRBV7-3 to TRBJ2-3, with 11 bases identical to TRBD2. Per the germline V gene, CDR1 is SGHTA and CDR2 is FQGTGA. The V segment lost 1 base and the J segment 2 bases; nucleotides outside the gene matches: 2. The CDR3 length is 16 residues. The CDR3 nucleotides are TGTGCCAGCAGCTTAATAGCGGGAGGGACCACAGATACGCAGTATTTT. Amino acids: CASSLIAGGTTDTQYF.

This clone showed up just a few times. The J gene is TRBJ2-3, the V gene TRBV6-1; TRBD2 aligns across 8 bases. Germline V gene lookup returns CDR1 MNHNS and CDR2 SASEGT. The CDR3 consists of 18 residues. The junction had 12 bases not matched to a gene; V was cut back by 4 bases and J by 0 bases. The CDR3 loop is CASSAHGGRTLSTDTQYF. The DNA for the CDR3 is TGTGCCAGCAGTGCCCATGGCGGGAGGACCCTTAGCACAGATACGCAGTATTTT.

This clone came up once. V gene TRBV5-1 combines with J gene TRBJ2-2; possibly TRBD2 for D (6 bases). This CDR3 contains 16 residues. Trimming shortened V by 0 bases and J by 1 base, and 10 bases separated the two germline ends. The germline CDR1 and CDR2 sequences are SGHRS and YFSETQ. The CDR3 sequence: CASSLAGVGNTGELFF. CDR3 DNA sequence: TGCGCCAGCAGCTTGGCGGGGGTCGGGAACACCGGGGAGCTGTTTTTT. The full variable domain, with the rest looked up from reference TRBV5-1 and TRBJ2-2, is KAGVTQTPRYLIKTRGQQVTLSCSPISGHRSVSWYQQTPGQGLQFLFEYFSETQRNKGNFPGRFSGRQFSNSRSEMNVSTLELGDSALYLCASSLAGVGNTGELFFGEGSRLTVL.

This clone has more than one count but fewer than ten. The chain has TRBV6-5 and TRBJ2-2, with 10 bases matching TRBD2. V gave up 6 bases and J gave up 4 bases; unmatched junction bases: 5. Germline V gene data show CDR1 as MNHEY and CDR2 as SVGAGI. The CDR3 has 15 residues. CDR3 sequence: CASSPGLAVTGELFF. CDR3 in DNA: TGTGCCAGCAGCCCCGGACTAGCGGTCACCGGGGAGCTGTTTTTT.

J is TRBJ2-2 and V is TRBV30; the D gene is possibly TRBD2 (7 bases). The germline V gene has CDR1 GTSNPN and CDR2 SVGIG (reference sequence). Trimming took 0 bases from V and 4 from J, leaving 9 bases between them. The CDR3 totals 14 residues. The CDR3 sequence is CAWSVRGGTGELFF. DNA for the CDR3: TGTGCCTGGAGTGTAAGGGGGGGCACCGGGGAGCTGTTTTTT.

The V call is TRBV10-3, the J call TRBJ2-1, with D unresolved. The CDR3 has 13 amino acids. Trimming pared 10 bases from V and 7 bases from J, leaving 17 bases between. CDR1 is ENHRY, CDR2 SYGVKD, per germline. The CDR3 loop is CATRRNLGNEQFF. The CDR3 DNA reads TGTGCCACCCGGCGGAACCTCGGTAATGAGCAGTTCTTC.

The chain has TRBV4-2 and TRBJ2-7, with 11 positions matching TRBD2. In germline, CDR1 is LGHNA, CDR2 YNFKEQ. Trimming removed 4 bases from V and 4 bases from J; junction bases left unmatched: 3. The CDR3 spans 14 residues. CDR3 nucleotides: TGTGCCAGCAGCCTGGGACTAGCGGAATACGAGCAGTACTTC. Amino acids: CASSLGLAEYEQYF.

This chain uses TRBV5-1 with TRBJ2-1, with TRBD2 matching 10 bases. CDR1 is SGHRS, CDR2 YFSETQ, per germline. The CDR3 spans 15 residues. The J segment lost 9 bases and the V segment lost 0 bases, leaving 6 bases of the junction unmatched. The CDR3 region has the DNA TGCGCCAGCAGCTTGGGTAGCGGGAGGTCTGGTGAGCAGTTCTTC. This translates into CASSLGSGRSGEQFF.

The rearrangement links TRBV2 to TRBJ1-1; D perhaps matches TRBD1 (6 bases). Germline loops: CDR1 SNHLY, CDR2 FYNNEI. Trimming took 8 bases from V and 1 from J, leaving 11 bases between them. The CDR3 extends over 13 amino acids. The CDR3: CASAGQRNTEAFF. For the CDR3, the DNA is TGTGCCAGCGCTGGACAGAGGAACACTGAAGCTTTCTTT.

As to this clone: Compared with germline, one end of the junction differs, possibly owing to a read error. The chain joins TRBV7-9 to TRBJ2-2; 8 bases map to TRBD2. Germline lookup yields CDR1 SEHNR and CDR2 FQNEAQ (reference sequence). The CDR3 length is 18 residues. The CDR3 DNA sequence: TGTTCCAGCAGCTTCCCGAGACTAGCGCCACACTTCACCGGGGAGCTGTTTTTT. As protein: CSSSFPRLAPHFTGELFF.

This clone was detected only a few times. The chain combines TRBV27 with TRBJ2-7, with a weak D call TRBD2 (5 bases). This CDR3 is built from 11 residues. The germline V gene encodes CDR1 MNHEY and CDR2 SMNVEV (reference sequence). The V end lost 10 bases, the J end lost 5 bases, and 12 bases lay between the germline ends. The CDR3, as DNA: TGTGCCACCCCGAGGGAAAACGAGCAGTACTTC. Translating it yields CATPRENEQYF.